This T cell receptor beta chain was found in a study of metastatic and nonmetastatic thyroid tumors. Whole-study findings and limits: Reports indicated that malignant thyroid tumors showed significantly higher TCR beta diversity than benign nodules did, in blood and tumor.

This clone has just a few counts. What it binds is not known. The CDR3 has 13 residues. Between the trimmed V and J ends, which lost 6 bases and 11 bases, there was a span of 18 bases. TCRdb used MiXCR to call clones anew from the PCR reads. The repertoire holds about 33,000 clones, with 15% to 20% as singletons. Patients had received no treatment of any kind before thyroid surgery. The TCR originated in a female donor with papillary thyroid cancer or a benign thyroid nodule (not recorded which). Some clones in this sample may be carry-over from other donors' samples. This sequence joins TRBV12-3 or TRBV12-4 and TRBJ2-3, with D maybe TRBD1 (6 bases). Sample: blood. CDR3 region: CASRGVMGAEQYF. DNA of the CDR3: TGTGCCAGCAGAGGTGTCATGGGGGCGGAGCAGTATTTT.